This T cell receptor (beta chain) comes out of a study of technical replicates of blood from a handful of donors. TCRdb keeps only in-frame clones here, not all; method: immunoSEQ multiplex PCR. The sample yields fewer than 90,000 clones, around 94% seen once. This sequence originates from a human donor in good health. The sample consisted of T cells isolated from PBMCs.

CDR3 protein: CASSLVTSGGLYEQYF. The DNA for the CDR3 is TGTGCCAGCAGCTTAGTCACTAGCGGGGGTCTCTACGAGCAGTACTTC. The chain uses TRBV11-2 and TRBJ2-7; the match to TRBD2 covers 11 bases. In germline, CDR1 is SGHAT, CDR2 FQNNGV. With V trimmed by 1 base and J by 3 bases, 5 bases remained unmatched. This CDR3 has 16 residues.